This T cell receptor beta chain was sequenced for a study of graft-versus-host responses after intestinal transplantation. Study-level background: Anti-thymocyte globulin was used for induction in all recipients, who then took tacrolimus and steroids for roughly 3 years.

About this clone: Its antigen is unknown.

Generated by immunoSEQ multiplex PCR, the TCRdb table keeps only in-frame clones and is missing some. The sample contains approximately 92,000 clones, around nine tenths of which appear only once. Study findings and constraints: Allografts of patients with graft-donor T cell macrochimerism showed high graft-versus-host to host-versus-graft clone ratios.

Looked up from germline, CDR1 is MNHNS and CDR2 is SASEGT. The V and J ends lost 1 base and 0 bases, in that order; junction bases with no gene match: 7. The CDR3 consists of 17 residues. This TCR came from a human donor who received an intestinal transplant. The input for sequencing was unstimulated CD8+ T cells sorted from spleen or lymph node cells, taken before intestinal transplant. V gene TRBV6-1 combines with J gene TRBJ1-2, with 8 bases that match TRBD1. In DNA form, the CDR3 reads TGTGCCAGCAGTGAAGACCAGGGGGCTCTCTCTAACTATGGCTACACCTTC. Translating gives CASSEDQGALSNYGYTF.